This T cell receptor beta chain was obtained from a study of spatial heterogeneity in lung cancer. This CDR3 is built from 13 residues. CDR1 and CDR2 (germline): DFQATT, SNEGSKA (reference sequence). Unmatched junction bases numbered 9, after V lost 2 bases and J lost 8 bases. Time point of the sample: sample taken at primary tumor resection. Unsorted whole RNA samples from tumor, nontumor lung or frozen PBMC were sequenced. TCRdb re-called the 5' RACE reads with MiXCR, one entry per CDR3 protein. The data show tens of thousands of distinct CDR3 sequences, 7% to 9% seen once. The V and J genes are TRBV20-1 and TRBJ2-7; 7 bases match TRBD1. The clonotype was recovered from a male donor with early-stage non-small cell lung cancer. The sequencing here drew on PBMCs, taken at surgery. The CDR3 nucleotides are TGCAGTGCTAGAAGGGACAGAGGCTTCAAGCAGTACTTC. It specifies CSARRDRGFKQYF.